This T cell receptor (beta chain) was obtained from a study of cytomegalovirus exposure and HLA in healthy donors. The PCR ran on 60 Vbeta and 13 Jbeta primers. Assay: immunoSEQ multiplex PCR; the TCRdb copy retains only in-frame clones and omits some. The sample carries 90,000 to 130,000 clones, 75% to 80% recorded once. The CDR3 runs to 16 residues. Looked up from germline, CDR1 is MNHNY and CDR2 is SVGAGI (reference sequence). Germline trimming cut 3 bases from V and 9 bases from J; bases unmatched to any gene: 14. Whole-study results and caveats: The authors enumerated over 150 TCR beta chains as linked to cytomegalovirus. Analysis performed later showed TCR beta chains linked to HLA being more clonally expanded than equally common others. In an earlier analysis, about 87% or about 30%: the productive usage of most TCR beta V segments.

To note about this clone: What it recognizes is unknown.

Source material: PBMCs. The chain joins TRBV6-6 to TRBJ2-1; TRBD2 matches 7 bases. The source is a woman aged 30 to 39 in good health and CMV-seronegative. CDR3 bases: TGTGCCAGCAGTTATCCGAAGGGCGGGAGCCGAGGTGAGCAGTTCTTC. This gives the protein CASSYPKGGSRGEQFF.